These 30 T cell receptor beta chains were all obtained from the same sample, sequenced in a study of cytomegalovirus exposure and HLA in healthy donors. Clones were sequenced by immunoSEQ multiplex PCR, and TCRdb holds only the in-frame ones, with some missing. The sample lists 150,000 to 200,000 clones; roughly 82% were seen once. The material sequenced was PBMCs. The receptor set was obtained from a man between 18 and 29 years old in good health and CMV-seropositive.

A single count supports this clone. V usage is TRBV29-1 and J usage is TRBJ2-3, with TRBD1 as a possible D gene (6 bases). The CDR3 is 16 residues long. Trimming cost V 4 bases and J 4 bases, with 21 bases left between them. Germline CDR1 is SQVTM and CDR2 is ANQGSEA. CDR3: CSVGRGGNDGSDTQYF. The CDR3 coding sequence is TGCAGCGTTGGCCGAGGGGGTAACGATGGGTCAGATACGCAGTATTTT.

The V call is TRBV7-2, the J call TRBJ2-1; 8 positions match TRBD1. Trimming took 5 bases from V and 8 from J; bases not matched to a gene: 14. Germline CDR1 reads SGHTA; CDR2 reads FQGNSA. This CDR3 has 16 amino acids. CDR3 loop: CASSPKDRAYMDEQFF. In nucleotides, the CDR3 is TGTGCCAGCAGCCCCAAGGACAGGGCCTATATGGATGAGCAGTTCTTC.

About this clone: The identical CDR3 is also encoded by other nucleotide sequences in the sample. V is TRBV19 and J is TRBJ2-7; TRBD2 matches at 8 bases. The CDR3 is 15 residues long. V dropped 1 base and J dropped 3; count of bases not matched to a gene: 5. Germline CDR1 reads LNHDA; CDR2 reads SQIVND (reference sequence). The CDR3 here is CASSIGSGVIYEQYF. The DNA of the CDR3 is TGTGCCAGTAGTATAGGTAGCGGGGTAATCTACGAGCAGTACTTC.

This clone was observed a single time. DNA of the CDR3: TGCAGCGGTGGGGACAGGCGGGTGGATACCCAGTACTTC. Translating it yields CSGGDRRVDTQYF. The chain recombines TRBV29-1 with TRBJ2-5; the match to TRBD1 covers 8 bases. J was trimmed by 8 bases and V by 7 bases; bases with no gene match: 12. The germline V gene has CDR1 SQVTM and CDR2 ANQGSEA. The CDR3 has 13 residues. Based on the CDR3 plus reference TRBV29-1 and TRBJ2-5, the full variable domain is SAVISQKPSRDICQRGTSLTIQCQVDSQVTMMFWYRQQPGQSLTLIATANQGSEATYESGFVIDKFPISRPNLTFSTLTVSNMSPEDSSIYLCSGGDRRVDTQYFGPGTRLLVL.

V is TRBV4-2 and J is TRBJ1-3; 7 bases are shared with TRBD1. The J segment lost 4 bases and the V segment lost 0 bases, leaving 3 bases of the junction unmatched. This CDR3 contains 15 residues. CDR1 is LGHNA, CDR2 YNFKEQ, per germline. The DNA of the CDR3 is TGTGCCAGCAGCCAAGATGTCAGGGGGGGAAACACCATATATTTT. Its protein product is CASSQDVRGGNTIYF.

J is TRBJ2-7 and V is TRBV19; the match to TRBD2 covers 8 bases. The CDR3 sequence is 14 residues long. Germline V gene data show CDR1 as LNHDA and CDR2 as SQIVND (reference sequence). V was pared by 6 bases and J by 2 bases, with 6 bases of the junction left unmatched. Here the CDR3 reads CASSPAGGPYEQYF. CDR3 DNA: TGTGCCAGTAGCCCCGCGGGGGGTCCCTACGAGCAGTACTTC.

The rearrangement links TRBV18 to TRBJ2-4; perhaps TRBD1 as D (6 bases). The CDR3 loop spans 14 amino acids. V dropped 0 bases and J dropped 12 bases, with 15 bases sitting between them. The germline V gene has CDR1 KGHSH and CDR2 LQKENI. The CDR3 nucleotides read TGTGCCAGCTCACCACCGGATAATCCGGGACATCAGTACTTC. Translating gives CASSPPDNPGHQYF. The whole variable domain, remainder taken from reference TRBV18 and TRBJ2-4, is NAGVMQNPRHLVRRRGQEARLRCSPMKGHSHVYWYRQLPEEGLKFMVYLQKENIIDESGMPKERFSAEFPKEGPSILRIQQVVRGDSAAYFCASSPPDNPGHQYFGAGTRLSVL.

This clone was seen a single time. The chain combines TRBV28 with TRBJ1-3; 9 bases fit TRBD1. From germline, CDR1 is MDHEN and CDR2 SYDVKM. The CDR3 totals 18 residues. The V gene end was trimmed by 8 bases and the J gene end by 4 bases; junction bases not matched to a gene: 18. In nucleotides, the CDR3 is TGTGCCAGCGGCCCCGGGACAGGGCGAGTAGTATCGGGAAACACCATATATTTT. The encoded protein is CASGPGTGRVVSGNTIYF.

This chain links TRBV19 with TRBJ2-7; a weak D match, TRBD1 (6 bases). V lost 8 bases and J lost 0, with 11 bases in between. This CDR3 spans 13 amino acids. Germline CDR1 is LNHDA and CDR2 is SQIVND (reference sequence). The CDR3 protein is CASAGANSYEQYF. The CDR3 DNA reads as TGTGCCAGTGCAGGGGCCAACTCCTACGAGCAGTACTTC.

This clone was seen a single time. The genes are TRBV18 and TRBJ2-1; D may be TRBD2 (5 bases). The CDR3 has 14 amino acids. V lost 6 bases and J lost 0, with 9 bases in between. Germline-derived CDR1 and CDR2 are KGHSH and LQKENI. The CDR3 DNA sequence: TGTGCCAGCTCCCCCCGGGACTCCTACAATGAGCAGTTCTTC. Amino acid sequence: CASSPRDSYNEQFF.

The chain carries TRBV10-3 and TRBJ2-3; the D gene is possibly TRBD2 (5 bases). V lost 8 bases and J 0 bases, leaving 12 bases between the germline ends. The CDR3 length is 14 residues. Germline-derived CDR1 and CDR2 are ENHRY and SYGVKD. CDR3 DNA: TGTGCCATCTCTTCGGGAAGAAGCACAGATACGCAGTATTTT. It is translated as CAISSGRSTDTQYF.

The gene calls are TRBV4-2 and TRBJ2-7; TRBD2 agrees at 8 bases. CDR1 and CDR2 from the germline V gene are LGHNA and YNFKEQ. The CDR3 sequence is 17 residues long. Trimming at V came to 0 bases and at J to 7 bases, leaving 14 bases not matched to a gene. Written as DNA, the CDR3 is TGTGCCAGCAGCCAAGAAGGCCAAGCGGGAGCGGGGTTGGAGCAGTACTTC. Translation: CASSQEGQAGAGLEQYF.

The J gene is TRBJ2-2, the V gene TRBV2; D is perhaps TRBD2 (5 bases). Per germline, CDR1 SNHLY and CDR2 FYNNEI. Trimming removed 7 bases from V and 1 base from J, with 7 bases in between. This CDR3 contains 13 residues. The CDR3 sequence: CASTEVNTGELFF. Here the CDR3 DNA reads TGTGCCAGCACGGAGGTGAACACCGGGGAGCTGTTTTTT.

This chain joins TRBV6-1 and TRBJ2-5, with a tentative D call TRBD1 (5 bases). Matching the DNA end better, TRBJ2-7 makes the J call doubtful. The germline V gene encodes CDR1 MNHNS and CDR2 SASEGT. The CDR3 contains 12 residues. CDR3 amino acids: CASTDKQYEQYF. The CDR3 nucleotides are TGTGCCAGCACGGACAAACAATACGAGCAGTACTTC.

The J gene is TRBJ2-3, the V gene TRBV6-4; D not resolved. The CDR3 sequence is 14 residues long. Per the germline V gene, CDR1 is MRHNA and CDR2 is SNTAGT. With 8 bases removed from V and 2 bases from J, the gap between germline ends came to 14 bases. The CDR3 DNA reads TGTGCCAGCTCTGGTGGCAACGACACAGATACGCAGTATTTT. It specifies CASSGGNDTDTQYF.

The CDR3 loop is CASSIGQVDEKLFF. For the CDR3, the DNA is TGTGCCAGTAGTATTGGGCAGGTGGATGAAAAACTGTTTTTT. This sequence joins TRBV19 and TRBJ1-4, with unresolved D. This CDR3 has 14 residues. V lost 3 bases and J 6 bases, leaving 11 bases between the germline ends. Germline V CDR1 and CDR2: LNHDA, SQIVND (reference sequence).

The J gene is TRBJ1-4, the V gene TRBV28; TRBD1 matches at 7 bases. Germline CDR1 is MDHEN and CDR2 is SYDVKM. CDR3 length: 15 amino acids. Trimming took 8 bases from V and 5 from J; bases not matched to a gene: 11. Written as DNA, the CDR3 is TGTGCCAGCCAGAATTCGGGACAGCTAAATGAAAAACTGTTTTTT. It is translated as CASQNSGQLNEKLFF.

This clone occurred once. The DNA is left out, because the CDR3 cannot be placed on it with certainty; the CDR3 is given as TCRdb lists it. The V and J genes are TRBV29-1 and TRBJ1-2; the table's D call, TRBD1, was not checked against the DNA. The CDR3 comprises 11 residues, both ends counted. CDR1 and CDR2 (germline): SQVTM, ANQGSEA. The CDR3 loop is CSVGTGTFLTF.

The chain is built from TRBV18 and TRBJ1-1, with TRBD1 matching 9 bases. V shed 1 base and J 3 bases; nucleotides not matched to a gene: 3. Germline V lookup: CDR1 KGHSH, CDR2 LQKENI. The CDR3 is 15 residues long. DNA of the CDR3: TGTGCCAGCTCACCACGGACAGGGGCGGACACTGAAGCTTTCTTT. Protein product: CASSPRTGADTEAFF.

J is TRBJ2-7 and V is TRBV15; 7 bases are shared with TRBD2. The CDR3 loop spans 16 amino acids. The germline V gene encodes CDR1 LNHNV and CDR2 YYDKDF (reference sequence). V was clipped by 0 bases and J by 3 bases; unmatched bases: 8. The CDR3 nucleotides are TGTGCCACCAGCAGAGATAGGGCGGGAGCGGGCTACGAGCAGTACTTC. It codes for CATSRDRAGAGYEQYF.

The chain has TRBV28 and TRBJ1-4; a possible D gene is TRBD1 (5 bases). The germline V gene has CDR1 MDHEN and CDR2 SYDVKM. The CDR3 sequence is 14 residues long. Trimming removed 1 base at V and 6 bases at J, with 9 bases between. The CDR3 nucleotides read TGTGCCAGCAGTTTATTAGGGGATTATGAAAAACTGTTTTTT. It is translated as CASSLLGDYEKLFF.

The chain recombines TRBV2 with TRBJ2-7; 14 nucleotides line up with TRBD2. CDR1 is SNHLY, CDR2 FYNNEI, per germline. The V gene end was trimmed by 11 bases and the J gene end by 3 bases; junction bases not matched to a gene: 21. CDR3 length: 19 amino acids. The CDR3 protein is CASSSPSGLAGESLYEQYF. The CDR3 coding sequence is TGTGCCTCCTCCAGCCCGTCGGGACTAGCGGGAGAATCTCTCTACGAGCAGTACTTC.

CDR3 DNA: TGTGCCAGCAGCGCTCCCGACCGACAGGGGCGGAACACTGAAGCTTTCTTT. This sequence encodes CASSAPDRQGRNTEAFF. V usage is TRBV7-3 and J usage is TRBJ1-1; 8 positions agree with TRBD1. This CDR3 spans 17 amino acids. V lost 5 bases, J lost 1 base, and 12 bases stayed unmatched. Germline CDR1 reads SGHTA; CDR2 reads FQGTGA. Looking up the rest from reference TRBV7-3 and TRBJ1-1 gives the full variable domain: GAGVSQTPSNKVTEKGKYVELRCDPISGHTALYWYRQSLGQGPEFLIYFQGTGAADDSGLPNDRFFAVRPEGSVSTLKIQRTERGDSAVYLCASSAPDRQGRNTEAFFGQGTRLTVV.

V usage is TRBV6-6 and J usage is TRBJ1-2; TRBD1 aligns across 9 bases. The CDR3 extends over 16 amino acids. From germline, CDR1 is MNHNY and CDR2 SVGAGI (reference sequence). Losses at the gene ends were 2 bases for V and 6 bases for J; bases not matched to a gene: 10. This CDR3 reads CASSYRPGQGGDGYTF. The DNA for the CDR3 is TGTGCCAGCAGTTACCGACCGGGACAGGGAGGGGATGGCTACACCTTC.

There are a few counts of this clone. The V gene is TRBV5-4, the J gene TRBJ2-7, with D perhaps matching TRBD2 (5 bases). The CDR3 length is 13 residues. CDR1 SGHNT and CDR2 YYREEE come from the germline V gene (reference sequence). Trimming took off 6 bases at V and 0 bases at J, with 10 bases between the two ends. In DNA form, the CDR3 reads TGTGCCAGCAACTCGGGAACCTCCTACGAGCAGTACTTC. This sequence encodes CASNSGTSYEQYF. The variable domain in full, completed from reference TRBV5-4 and TRBJ2-7, reads ETGVTQSPTHLIKTRGQQVTLRCSSQSGHNTVSWYQQALGQGPQFIFQYYREEENGRGNFPPRFSGLQFPNYSSELNVNALELDDSALYLCASNSGTSYEQYFGPGTRLTVT.

The chain employs TRBV5-1 and TRBJ2-7, with D tentatively TRBD2 (6 bases). Trimming removed 4 bases from V and 2 bases from J, with 16 bases in between. This CDR3 is 15 amino acids long. The germline CDR1 and CDR2 sequences are SGHRS and YFSETQ. CDR3 in amino acids: CASSRGTVPAYEQYF. CDR3 nucleotide sequence: TGCGCCAGCAGCCGGGGGACCGTTCCTGCCTACGAGCAGTACTTC.

The V and J genes are TRBV5-1 and TRBJ2-1; 9 bases are shared with TRBD1. The CDR3 runs to 13 residues. Germline lookup yields CDR1 SGHRS and CDR2 YFSETQ. V lost 5 bases and J lost 7; bases outside the gene matches: 4. In DNA, the CDR3 is TGCGCCAGCAGGAGGACAGGGGAAAATGAGCAGTTCTTC. Translation gives CASRRTGENEQFF.

The chain links TRBV5-1 to TRBJ1-2; D unresolved. Trimming took off 0 bases at V and 1 base at J, with 13 bases between the two ends. CDR1 SGHRS and CDR2 YFSETQ come from the germline V gene. This CDR3 is 16 amino acids long. Here the CDR3 DNA reads TGCGCCAGCAGCTTGGTACAGAACAACCTTAACTATGGCTACACCTTC. Amino acids: CASSLVQNNLNYGYTF.

Concerning this clone: This sample also contains other DNA sequences that code for the same CDR3. The chain couples TRBV15 to TRBJ1-3; TRBD1 aligns across 8 bases. The J segment lost 0 bases and the V segment lost 0 bases, leaving 1 base of the junction unmatched. CDR1 LNHNV and CDR2 YYDKDF come from the germline V gene (reference sequence). The CDR3 sequence is 16 residues long. The CDR3 coding sequence is TGTGCCACCAGCAGAGACAGGGGGCCCTCTGGAAACACCATATATTTT. Translated, it gives CATSRDRGPSGNTIYF.

The chain has TRBV11-2 and TRBJ2-7; D call uncertain. V dropped 1 base and J dropped 6 bases, with 7 bases sitting between them. CDR1 SGHAT and CDR2 FQNNGV come from the germline V gene. The CDR3 runs 12 residues. The CDR3 protein is CASSLVLSEQYF. The CDR3 DNA reads TGTGCCAGCAGCTTAGTGCTAAGCGAGCAGTACTTC.